This T cell receptor beta chain was observed in a study of prognosis after radiotherapy for stage I lung cancer. Genomic DNA was the source, and TCR beta CDR3 was amplified from it by two-round multiplex PCR. The first PCR round targeted every TRBV and TRBJ gene with specific primers. MiXCR was run by TCRdb on the multiplex PCR reads, yielding one entry per CDR3 protein. The sample consists of approximately 18,000 distinct CDR3 sequences, roughly half of them appearing once. This clonotype is termed medium-sized. What it binds is not known. The CDR3 runs 14 residues. V was pared by 3 bases and J by 3 bases, with 5 bases of the junction left unmatched. From germline, CDR1 is SGHRS and CDR2 YFSETQ. The study, taken as a whole, reports: Post-therapy Shannon entropy was lower in patients developing distant metastases following stereotactic body radiation therapy.

The TCR originated in a donor over 45 with non-small cell lung cancer. The input for sequencing was PBMCs, taken before or after stereotactic body radiation therapy (not recorded which). The rearrangement uses TRBV5-1 and TRBJ2-7; the match to TRBD1 covers 8 bases. CDR3 amino acids: CASSYRTGNYEQYF. In DNA, the CDR3 is TGCGCCAGCAGCTACCGGACAGGGAACTACGAGCAGTACTTC.